This T cell receptor beta chain was observed in a study of blood T cell repertoires in COVID-19. Study context: The origin of the acute and convalescent COVID-19 samples was the United States, Italy and Spain. Sources were T cells, B-cell-depleted T cells, or PBMCs; the material itself was cDNA or gDNA.

This CDR3 contains 14 residues. The germline V gene has CDR1 SQVTM and CDR2 ANQGSEA. V was pared by 7 bases and J by 1 base, with 16 bases between. Residents of 24 US areas, aged roughly 18 to 89 years, made up the participants. Grouping used clinical history reported by participants in a survey and questionnaire. Clones were read by immunoSEQ multiplex PCR, and TCRdb kept only the in-frame ones, dropping some. This sample carries hundreds of thousands of clones, 80% to 90% of them seen once, and the ten largest clones take under 2.5%. A few counts support this clone. The chain recombines TRBV29-1 with TRBJ1-1; tentatively, D is TRBD1 (6 bases). This TCR was recovered from a man in his thirties or forties who had recovered from COVID-19. What was sequenced was PBMCs or T cells enriched from blood (not recorded which). Here the CDR3 DNA reads TGCAGCGCCGGCACAGGGACGAGGAACACTGAAGCTTTCTTT. Translating gives CSAGTGTRNTEAFF.